This is a list of T cell receptor beta chains from one sample in a study of early T cells in non-severe SARS-CoV-2 infection. TCRdb fed the 5' RACE reads into MiXCR, producing one record per CDR3 protein. Among about 64,000 distinct CDR3 sequences listed, over 10% were seen once. The specimen was whole blood. The source is an adult who was a healthcare worker with PCR-confirmed SARS-CoV-2 infection or an uninfected control (not recorded which). CDR3s include the opening cysteine and the closing phenylalanine or tryptophan. Each record gives: clone size, J gene, CDR3 length, D gene, V gene, CDR3 protein, CDR3 DNA. A D gene is named only where the DNA matches it firmly. Where a row states a size, it is once, few, many or the class of an expanded clone; other rows omit it.

-	TRBJ2-3	15	-	TRBV9	CASSVMRGRTDTQYF	TGTGCCAGCAGCGTAATGAGGGGTCGCACAGATACGCAGTATTTT
many	TRBJ2-6	17	-	TRBV6-6	CASSLGEAASGANVLTF	TGTGCCAGCAGCCTCGGTGAGGCGGCCTCTGGGGCCAACGTCCTGACTTTC
few	TRBJ1-3	14	-	TRBV5-1	CASSSGAPGNTIYF	TGCGCCAGCAGCTCGGGGGCTCCTGGAAACACCATATATTTT
many	TRBJ1-1	15	-	TRBV6-2/TRBV6-3	CASSYGTVENTEAFF	TGTGCCAGCAGTTACGGGACGGTGGAAAACACTGAAGCTTTCTTT
-	TRBJ2-5	14	-	TRBV7-2	CASSYTLFQETQYF	TGTGCCAGCAGCTACACGCTTTTCCAAGAGACCCAGTACTTC
-	TRBJ2-5	14	TRBD2	TRBV29-1	CSVARRLAGETQYF	TGCAGCGTCGCAAGGCGGCTAGCGGGCGAGACCCAGTACTTC
-	TRBJ1-1	13	-	TRBV9	CASTDWAGTEAFF	TGTGCCAGCACCGACTGGGCCGGCACTGAAGCTTTCTTT
-	TRBJ2-7	15	TRBD2	TRBV2	CASSEGISGGYEQYF	TGTGCCAGCAGTGAAGGCATTAGCGGGGGCTACGAGCAGTACTTC
-	TRBJ2-7	13	-	TRBV29-1	CSVDGMRGYEQYF	TGCAGCGTTGATGGTATGCGCGGATACGAGCAGTACTTC
-	TRBJ2-7	15	TRBD1	TRBV5-1	CASSTRQGASYEQYF	TGCGCCAGCAGCACGAGACAGGGGGCTTCCTACGAGCAGTACTTC
-	TRBJ1-2	14	-	TRBV20-1	CSAGGAGLNYGYTF	TGCAGTGCTGGCGGTGCAGGTCTCAACTATGGCTACACCTTC
many	TRBJ2-7	11	-	TRBV20-1	CSASLAYEQYF	TGCAGTGCTAGCCTAGCCTACGAGCAGTACTTC
few	TRBJ1-3	11	-	TRBV29-1	CTGGEENTIYF	TGCACGGGGGGCGAGGAAAACACCATATATTTT
many	TRBJ2-7	16	-	TRBV14	CASSRRSLQGPHEQYF	TGTGCCAGCAGCCGTAGATCGCTTCAGGGTCCCCACGAGCAGTACTTC
few	TRBJ2-7	14	-	TRBV30	CAWNTWGQAYEQYF	TGTGCCTGGAACACGTGGGGTCAGGCCTACGAGCAGTACTTC
many	TRBJ2-7	14	TRBD1	TRBV29-1	CSVGSGTGVYEQYF	TGCAGCGTCGGTTCCGGGACAGGGGTCTACGAGCAGTACTTC
many	TRBJ2-1	15	-	TRBV6-4	CASSDGRAPGNEQFF	TGTGCCAGCAGTGACGGCAGGGCCCCTGGCAATGAGCAGTTCTTC
few	TRBJ2-3	13	-	TRBV7-9	CASKEGAADTQYF	TGTGCCAGCAAGGAGGGGGCGGCAGATACGCAGTATTTT
many	TRBJ2-3	16	TRBD1	TRBV11-2	CASSSEGTGVKDTQYF	TGTGCCAGCAGCTCGGAGGGGACAGGGGTTAAAGATACGCAGTATTTT
few	TRBJ1-2	14	-	TRBV19	CASSTAGGVGGYTF	TGTGCCAGTAGTACTGCAGGAGGGGTAGGTGGCTACACCTTC
-	TRBJ1-3	15	-	TRBV24-1	CATSDRDFSGNTIYF	TGTGCCACCAGTGACCGAGACTTCTCTGGAAACACCATATATTTT
-	TRBJ1-5	13	-	TRBV2	CASSEVLGGPQHF	TGTGCCAGCAGTGAAGTGCTGGGTGGACCCCAGCATTTT
-	TRBJ2-5	12	TRBD2	TRBV29-1	CSVGLAEETQYF	TGCAGCGTGGGACTAGCCGAAGAGACCCAGTACTTC
many	TRBJ1-2	12	TRBD1	TRBV5-1	CASSEPRDRAHF	TGCGCCAGCTCAGAGCCCCGGGACAGGGCACACTTC
-	TRBJ1-1	15	-	TRBV6-6	CASSYTSLGGTEAFF	TGTGCCAGCAGTTACACTTCCCTCGGTGGGACTGAAGCTTTCTTT
-	TRBJ2-7	15	TRBD2	TRBV3-1	CASSLGLAGSYEQYF	TGTGCCAGCAGCCTCGGACTAGCGGGGTCCTACGAGCAGTACTTC
few	TRBJ1-4	14	-	TRBV5-1	CASSLGGVGEKLFF	TGCGCCAGCAGCTTGGGCGGGGTTGGTGAAAAACTGTTTTTT
-	TRBJ1-6	12	-	TRBV4-3	CASSQAASPLHF	TGCGCCAGCAGCCAAGCCGCTTCACCCCTCCACTTT
many	TRBJ1-1	13	TRBD1	TRBV20-1	CSAWNRGTTEAFF	TGCAGTGCTTGGAACAGGGGGACCACTGAAGCTTTCTTT
many	TRBJ1-5	12	-	TRBV7-9	CASSLENQPQHF	TGTGCCAGCAGCTTAGAGAATCAGCCCCAGCATTTT
many	TRBJ2-3	13	TRBD1	TRBV6-4	CASSGQGGDTQYF	TGTGCCAGCAGCGGACAGGGGGGAGATACTCAGTATTTT
many	TRBJ2-6	16	-	TRBV4-2	CASSQDRASGANVLTF	TGTGCCAGCAGCCAAGATAGAGCCTCTGGGGCCAACGTCCTGACTTTC
few	TRBJ2-2	16	-	TRBV15	CATSRDPRTATGELFF	TGTGCCACCAGCAGAGATCCCCGAACAGCTACCGGGGAGCTGTTTTTT
few	TRBJ2-4	13	-	TRBV6-6	CASTHPGTDIQYF	TGTGCCAGCACCCACCCCGGGACGGACATTCAGTACTTC
-	TRBJ1-5	14	TRBD1	TRBV30	CAWSRTGARQPQHF	TGTGCCTGGAGTCGCACAGGGGCCAGACAGCCCCAGCATTTT
many	TRBJ1-1	11	-	TRBV7-9	CASSLATEAFF	TGTGCCAGCAGCTTAGCTACTGAAGCTTTCTTT
-	TRBJ2-7	11	-	TRBV20-1	CSARSSYEQYF	TGCAGTGCTAGGAGCTCCTACGAGCAGTACTTC
many	TRBJ2-2	15	TRBD2	TRBV6-1	CASSELAGNTGELFF	TGTGCCAGCAGTGAACTAGCGGGGAACACCGGGGAGCTGTTTTTT
many	TRBJ2-3	14	-	TRBV7-3	CASSLGLDTDTQYF	TGTGCCAGCAGCTTAGGGCTCGACACAGATACGCAGTATTTT
few	TRBJ1-4	16	-	TRBV7-2	CASSLAPTGFRVELFF	TGTGCCAGCAGCTTAGCCCCCACAGGGTTCCGGGTAGAACTGTTTTTT
-	TRBJ2-3	16	TRBD2	TRBV27	CASSLYPSGNTDTQYF	TGTGCCAGCAGTTTATACCCTAGCGGGAACACAGATACGCAGTATTTT
-	TRBJ2-7	15	TRBD1	TRBV29-1	CSVELGDRASYEQYF	TGCAGCGTTGAATTGGGGGACAGGGCCTCCTACGAGCAGTACTTC
many	TRBJ2-7	14	-	TRBV11-2	CASSYLQGPYEQYF	TGTGCCAGCAGCTACCTACAGGGTCCCTACGAGCAGTACTTC
-	TRBJ2-1	16	TRBD1	TRBV7-9	CASTIPGQGSVNEQFF	TGTGCCAGTACTATACCGGGACAGGGTTCGGTCAATGAGCAGTTCTTC
-	TRBJ1-6	14	TRBD1	TRBV12-3/TRBV12-4	CASRNRGSRSPLHF	TGTGCCAGCAGGAACAGGGGAAGTCGTTCACCCCTCCACTTT
-	TRBJ2-5	16	-	TRBV6-1	CASSEARGVSQETQYF	TGTGCCAGCAGTGAAGCGCGTGGGGTATCGCAAGAGACCCAGTACTTC
few	TRBJ2-5	12	-	TRBV20-1	CSGGPGQETQYF	TGCAGTGGGGGACCAGGTCAGGAGACCCAGTACTTC
few	TRBJ1-2	11	-	TRBV6-1	CASESLYGYTF	TGTGCCAGCGAAAGTCTCTATGGCTACACCTTC
many	TRBJ2-1	15	TRBD1	TRBV11-2	CASSPGTGGRNEQFF	TGTGCCAGCAGCCCGGGGACAGGGGGCCGGAATGAGCAGTTCTTC
-	TRBJ2-7	12	-	TRBV29-1	CSVNTEGYEQYF	TGCAGCGTCAATACGGAAGGTTACGAGCAGTACTTC
few	TRBJ1-1	15	-	TRBV20-1	CSATSRETMNTEAFF	TGCAGTGCTACTTCCCGTGAAACCATGAACACTGAAGCTTTCTTT
-	TRBJ2-5	15	-	TRBV11-1	CASSFPTGYQETQYF	TGTGCCAGCAGCTTCCCTACAGGGTACCAAGAGACCCAGTACTTC
few	TRBJ2-3	13	-	TRBV29-1	CSVEGRGGEAQYF	TGCAGCGTTGAAGGTCGAGGGGGGGAGGCGCAGTATTTT
few	TRBJ2-7	14	TRBD1	TRBV5-1	CASSTGTASYEQYF	TGCGCCAGCAGCACGGGGACAGCTTCCTACGAGCAGTACTTC